The present T cell receptor beta chain was sequenced within a study of T cells in Graves' hyperthyroidism and ophthalmopathy. Findings and caveats of the study: Researchers report that a 13 V-J model separated ophthalmopathy from stable hyperthyroidism.

On this clonotype: Its antigen is unknown.

Using RNA transcripts as the source, TCR beta CDR3 regions were amplified. When the TCR CDR3 underwent first-round RT-PCR, the HTBI primer set was used. TCRdb fed the multiplex PCR reads into MiXCR, producing one record per CDR3 protein. The sample lists 300,000 to 350,000 distinct CDR3 sequences; roughly 20% were seen once. At least 3 on the Clinical Activity Score was recorded for ophthalmopathy patients, who also had NOSPECS grade at least 4 and duration under 3 months. Thyroid ultrasound, orbital computed tomography, clinical symptoms, and serum thyroxine and TRAb underpinned diagnoses. The junction had 5 bases not matched to a gene; V was cut back by 5 bases and J by 4 bases. This CDR3 is built from 15 residues.

This TCR was recovered from a woman aged 35 to 49 with Graves' ophthalmopathy. The chain employs TRBV12-3 or TRBV12-4 and TRBJ1-2, with TRBD1 matching 12 bases. Sequencing used blood. Written as DNA, the CDR3 is TGTGCCAGCAGTCCCCAGGGACAGGGGGCCTATGGCTACACCTTC. This encodes CASSPQGQGAYGYTF.